Here is one T cell receptor beta chain with its context. This receptor's antigen is unknown. No qualities accompany the bases; no much larger clone lies one base away. This entry is derived from a study of cytomegalovirus exposure and HLA in healthy donors (dated by TCRdb to 2016 to 2017). Some background on the complete study: In an earlier analysis of 450 to 750 of the donors, less than 350 Gb of sequence data and 100 million or so unique TCR beta sequences from about 180 million T cells were reported. Roughly 300 gigabases of sequencing data and 70 million to 95 million unique TCR sequences made up an early release that covered several hundred HLA-typed donors. Among the roughly 410 genotyped donors, approximately 82% belonged to the genetic ancestry cluster associated with self-reported Caucasian donors. The study aimed to test whether cataloging public T cell receptors could reveal signatures of past pathogen exposure. The study used immunosequencing to profile the T cell repertoires of some 600 subjects and linked those repertoires to cytomegalovirus serostatus. A separate validation cohort of more than 100 different subjects was used in addition to the roughly 620-subject first cohort. High-throughput TCR immunosequencing, statistical association of individual TCRs with disease status, and machine learning were combined to predict cytomegalovirus infection status. To study patterns of TCR occurrence, a later analysis re-analyzed previously published TCR beta repertoires from hundreds of donors and added high-resolution HLA genotyping. The later analysis used no new phenotypic data to find candidate immune exposures, relying instead on TCR beta sequences and their occurrence across donors. To decide whether each TCR beta V gene segment behaved as functional or pseudogenic, an earlier analysis of 587 of the donors relied on high-throughput TCR beta sequencing. Donor age, sex, ethnicity and CMV serostatus were compiled alongside the repertoire data. Genome-wide SNP genotypes for about 65% of the 666 donors were used in a later genetic analysis, which treated that subset as a discovery cohort. Every discovery cohort repertoire had been produced on one sequencing platform. Both class I and class II loci were covered by HLA typing, at four-digit resolution. Typing coverage varied by locus: 629-630 donors for A, B, C, DRB1 and DQB1; approximately 500 for DQA1; 600 to 610 for DPA1; approximately 450 for DPB1. Roughly five DR-DQ haplotypes were handled as single units for association and clustering because linkage in the cohort was strong. Across approximately 400 genotyped donors of the cohort, an average of roughly 250,000 unique TCR beta nucleotide sequences per donor were sequenced, and roughly a sixth of those sequences were non-productive.

The cohort comprised some 700 healthy bone marrow donors. At the time of sampling, every cohort member was nominally healthy, though immune exposures that went unrecorded were likely present. The donor tested CMV seropositive and was one of the 289 seropositive cohort members. Each donor provided a peripheral blood sample, and peripheral blood mononuclear cells were used for TCR beta sequencing. The Qiagen DNeasy Blood Extraction Kit was used to extract genomic DNA from the blood cell samples. The library was generated by the immunoSEQ multiplex PCR assay. A mixture of 60 forward primers for TCR Vbeta segments and 13 reverse primers for TCR Jbeta segments was used in the multiplex PCR. The CDR3 region of rearranged TCR beta genes was amplified from genomic DNA with a multiplex PCR assay. The amplified TCR beta libraries were sequenced on the Illumina HiSeq System as 87-base-pair reads. In the original analysis: A later analysis counted about 76 million unique TCR beta chains across the 650 to 800 repertoires, and some 12 million of these chains were shared by at least two donors. A nearest-neighbor algorithm error-corrected the raw reads and collapsed the reads into unique sequences, merging closely related sequences to remove PCR and sequencing errors. To assign V, D and J gene segments, CDR3 sequences were aligned to IMGT reference sequences. Each retained sequence needed at least a six-nucleotide match to both a V gene segment and a J gene segment. Rearrangements were called productive when the CDR3 lacked stop codons and stayed in frame with V and J; all others were non-productive. CDR3 was defined according to IMGT convention as the region running from the second conserved V-encoded cysteine to the conserved J-encoded phenylalanine. The earlier analysis of around 640 of the donors excluded sequences that lacked an unambiguous match to a single V gene segment. In an earlier analysis of approximately 590 of the donors, V segments were called functional above 56.7% productive rearrangements and were called segregating when the between-donor standard deviation exceeded 5%. To diagnose cytomegalovirus status from the catalog of TCR beta chain sequences, a statistical classification framework was built. V and J gene assignment, in a later analysis, came from comparing TCR nucleotide sequences with IMGT/GENE-DB human TR gene sequences. The TCRdist pipeline was used in a later analysis to assign CDR3 sequences and most-parsimonious VDJ recombination scenarios. A later analysis defined each TCR beta chain by its CDR3 amino acid sequence plus V-gene family, and excluded reads lacking a unique V-gene family. As a way to deal with suspected cross-contamination and a sequencing artifact, a later analysis dropped 450 to 600 nucleotide sequences that were highly shared and had low generation probability. In a later analysis, a clonal expansion index was calculated for each public chain from normalized within-repertoire ranks of inferred template counts. In a later analysis, generation probabilities were computed using a VDJ recombination model fitted to out-of-frame rearrangements, and the results were checked against IGoR. In a later analysis, hypergeometric tests were used to score TCR-TCR, TCR-HLA and TCR-CMV co-occurrence, with a repertoire-size bias correction applied to TCR pairs. A later analysis estimated false discovery rates by permuting HLA or CMV assignments 20 times. In a later analysis, co-occurring TCRs were grouped with DBSCAN, and TCRdist sequence similarity was added when clustering was performed within HLA-allele-positive subsets. Repertoires with fewer than 30,000 or more than 120,000 public chains were left out of co-occurrence clustering, as were four to six repertoires with anomalous nucleotide sharing. TCRdb obtained this table from immuneACCESS and retained in-frame rearrangements with V and J assigned. These tables miss some clones; where compared with another copy, unresolved V genes account for less than half of the shortfall, and the remainder is unexplained. That table supplies the V and J calls and clone size; D and trimming were determined from the DNA. The sample has over 150,000 clones on record, roughly 80% of them singletons. The leading ten clones occupy roughly 7.6% of the sample.

The CDR3 runs 17 amino acids, cysteine and phenylalanine included. CDR3 DNA only is kept here, 51 bases in frame from base 1. In the germline V gene, CDR1 corresponds to SGDLS and CDR2 to YYNGEE. V loses 3 bases at its end and J loses 1 base; junction bases beyond the gene matches: 11. Summary of the overall study and its limitations: In a later analysis, several top co-occurrence clusters were reported to appear linked to parvovirus B19, influenza, CMV and Epstein-Barr virus. The study listed 150 to 200 TCR beta chains as associated with cytomegalovirus. A later analysis found that HLA-associated TCR beta chains were more clonally expanded and had lower generation probabilities than equally common non-associated chains. Most TCR sequences were observed very rarely across donors, whereas some public TCRs were present in many individuals. This cohort had only TCR beta chains sequenced, and the lack of alpha or paired-chain data limited which features could be detected. A later analysis associated about 17,000 TCR beta sequences with specific HLA alleles at a false discovery rate of 0.05. In vitro tests confirmed that a few of the cytomegalovirus-associated TCR beta chains recognize cytomegalovirus antigens. A group of highly shared sequence variants was considered likely to be a technical artifact of the sequencing pipeline. In a later genetic analysis, fewer N-insertions in productive TCRs were reported among donors in an Asian-associated ancestry cluster than the roughly 700-donor mean. Sequencing depth was assumed to be roughly uniform across donors in the presence/absence analyses, though that assumption may not hold. The classifier was reported to diagnose cytomegalovirus status with high specificity and sensitivity in both the original cohort and the validation cohort. Because counts were too low, around 17 rarely observed V segments, including chromosome 9 orphons, were left out of the earlier analysis of some 600 of the donors. The only immune exposure information available for the cohort was CMV serostatus. Assigning TCR associations to individual alleles was difficult when HLA alleles, especially DR and DQ, strongly co-occurred. According to the authors, the approach could potentially be generalized to other disease states and immunological phenotypes. Some IMGT-functional V segments, including TRBV6-2 and TRBV6-3, could not be distinguished by the 87-base-pair reads and were therefore excluded. Because some donors lacked HLA typing at each locus, the association tests relied only on the typed subset. According to a later analysis, TCR association rates differed among HLA loci, with DRB1 alleles showing the most associated TCRs and HLA-C alleles showing the fewest. V-gene and J-gene trimming of TCR beta chains was associated with a missense DCLRE1C variant in a later genetic analysis, and the association was replicated in an independent cohort. Correlated functional status among segregating V segments might reflect linkage disequilibrium, but an unknown experimental factor could not be ruled out. A later analysis found that most CMV-associated TCR beta chains appeared HLA-restricted, with HLA associations seemingly driven largely by CMV exposure. In an earlier analysis of more than 450 of the donors, most TCR beta V segments were observed in productive rearrangements about 87% or about 30% of the time, broadly matching IMGT annotations. A further reported finding was that TCR beta sequences accurately predicted the HLA-A and HLA-B alleles for most subjects in the first cohort.

The chain uses TRBV9 and TRBJ1-2, with 8 bases matching TRBD1. The sample comprised PBMCs. The receptor was derived from a woman aged 30 to 39 in good health and CMV-seropositive. The nucleotide sequence reads as follows: TGTGCCAGCAGCGGGCAACAGGACAGGGTTGGTAACTATGGCTACACCTTC. The encoded protein is CASSGQQDRVGNYGYTF.